The source of this TCR beta chain is a study of blood T cell repertoires in COVID-19. Overall study context: Samples taken during acute and convalescent COVID-19 were collected in the United States, Italy and Spain. T cells, B-cell-depleted T cells, or PBMCs provided the cDNA or gDNA that served as material.

This CDR3 is built from 13 residues. Trimming stripped 3 bases from V and 6 bases from J, with 13 bases between. Germline V gene lookup returns CDR1 SGHRS and CDR2 YFSETQ. Ages ranged from about 18 to 89 years, with residence in 24 US areas. Participant reports of clinical history set cohort assignment. Using immunoSEQ multiplex PCR, the repertoire was profiled, and TCRdb retains in-frame clones only, with some absent. The repertoire holds about 210,000 clones, with 81% as singletons. The TCR sequence derives from a woman in her 50s with acute COVID-19. Sequenced sample: PBMCs or T cells enriched from blood (not recorded which). J is TRBJ2-7 and V is TRBV5-1; D perhaps matches TRBD2 (6 bases). The chain's CDR3 is CASSSDIAVEQYF. The CDR3 DNA follows: TGCGCCAGCAGCTCGGACATAGCGGTCGAGCAGTACTTC.